This T cell receptor (beta chain) was obtained from a study of somatic mutations in cytotoxic T cells in rheumatoid arthritis. Overall study context: Certain T-cell populations stained with V beta antibodies were FACS-sorted to nearly 100% purity, and V beta1+ cells were TCRB-sequenced. Study-wide findings and caveats: Rheumatoid arthritis patients were compared with age-matched healthy controls, and their CD8+ T-cell clonality did not differ significantly. The top CD8+ clone topped 20% of CD8+ cells in about an eighth of the roughly 65 patients.

Generated by immunoSEQ multiplex PCR, the TCRdb table keeps only in-frame clones and is missing some. The table has 20,000 to 25,000 clones, 85% to 90% seen once. Trimming shortened V by 0 bases and J by 0 bases, and 15 bases separated the two germline ends. This CDR3 has 17 amino acids. Per germline, CDR1 SGDLS and CDR2 YYNGEE. Comments on this clone: What it binds is not known.

The sequencing sample was made of CD8+ T cells sorted from blood. The chain couples TRBV9 to TRBJ1-1; perhaps TRBD1 as D (5 bases). The receptor was derived from a woman in her forties or fifties in good health. CDR3 amino acids: CASSVEARQGVNTEAFF. The DNA for the CDR3 is TGTGCCAGCAGCGTAGAAGCCCGCCAGGGCGTGAACACTGAAGCTTTCTTT. Full variable domain (rest looked up from reference TRBV9 and TRBJ1-1): DSGVTQTPKHLITATGQRVTLRCSPRSGDLSVYWYQQSLDQGLQFLIQYYNGEERAKGNILERFSAQQFPDLHSELNLSSLELGDSALYFCASSVEARQGVNTEAFFGQGTRLTVV.